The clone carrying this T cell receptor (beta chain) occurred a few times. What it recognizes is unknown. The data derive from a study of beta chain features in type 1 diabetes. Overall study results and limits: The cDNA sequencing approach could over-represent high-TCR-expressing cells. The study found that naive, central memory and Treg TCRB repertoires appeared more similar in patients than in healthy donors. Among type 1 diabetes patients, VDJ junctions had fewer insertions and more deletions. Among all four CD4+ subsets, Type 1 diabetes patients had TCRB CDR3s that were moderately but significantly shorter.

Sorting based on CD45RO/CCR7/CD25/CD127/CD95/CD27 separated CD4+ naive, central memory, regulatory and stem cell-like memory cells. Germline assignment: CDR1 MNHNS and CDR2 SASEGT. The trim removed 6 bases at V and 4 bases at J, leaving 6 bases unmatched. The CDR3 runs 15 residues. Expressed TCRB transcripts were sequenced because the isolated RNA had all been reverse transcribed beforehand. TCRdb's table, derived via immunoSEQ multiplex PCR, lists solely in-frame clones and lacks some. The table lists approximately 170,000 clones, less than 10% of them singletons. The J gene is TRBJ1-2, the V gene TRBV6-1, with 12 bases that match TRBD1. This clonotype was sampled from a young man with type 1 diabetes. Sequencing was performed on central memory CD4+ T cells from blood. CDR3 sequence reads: CASRPEGQGAYGYTF. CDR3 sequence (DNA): TGTGCCAGCAGACCGGAGGGACAGGGGGCCTATGGCTACACCTTC.